This T cell receptor beta chain was recorded in a study of blood T cell repertoires in COVID-19. Study-wide background: Spain, Italy and the United States supplied samples that represented acute and convalescent COVID-19. PBMCs, B-cell-depleted T cells, or T cells were the source of the cDNA or gDNA that made up the material.

How the authors handled the data: Amplification of reference gene primers was used by the study to estimate nucleated cell counts. Profiling relied on immunoSEQ multiplex PCR, and the TCRdb table lists in-frame clones only, not all of them. That table supplies the V and J calls and clone size; D and trimming were determined from the DNA. This sample yields almost 300,000 clones, of which around 86% are seen a single time; 1% to 1.5% belongs to the top ten. This clonotype was sampled from a man between 65 and 85 years old with acute or convalescent COVID-19. Sequenced input: peripheral blood.

The CDR3 nucleotides read TGTGCCAGCAGCCACGGACAGACAGGGGGAGGTGAAAAACTGTTTTTT. The encoded protein is CASSHGQTGGGEKLFF. The chain carries TRBV4-2 and TRBJ1-4, with 9 bases fitting TRBD1. The CDR3 has 16 residues. Germline V CDR1 and CDR2: LGHNA, YNFKEQ. Trimming at V came to 3 bases and at J to 7 bases, leaving 9 bases not matched to a gene.